This TCR beta chain was captured by sequencing in a study of CD8 T cells in Susac syndrome. Per germline, CDR1 SEHNR and CDR2 FQNEAQ (reference sequence). The CDR3 is 16 residues long. J was trimmed by 5 bases and V by 1 base; bases with no gene match: 6. Roughly 0.45 to 1 ug RNA was reverse transcribed with random hexamers. Amplification of the TCR beta CDR3 was carried out by immunoSEQ multiplex PCR, which spanned a total of 54 Vbeta and 13 Jbeta segments. TCRdb used MiXCR to reprocess the immunoSEQ multiplex PCR reads, holding one entry per CDR3 protein. The table records a few hundred thousand distinct CDR3 sequences, about 91% of them present only once. General observations from the study: As acknowledged by the study, its TCR sequencing and HLA analysis included a relatively small number of individuals.

A remark on this clonotype: Its matching antigen is unknown.

This clonotype was obtained from a human donor with multiple sclerosis. Sequencing input: CD8+ T cells from PBMCs. The V gene is TRBV7-9, the J gene TRBJ2-3; TRBD2 matches 10 bases. For the CDR3, the DNA is TGTGCCAGCAGCTTAGAGCTAGCGGGAGACGGAGATACGCAGTATTTT. Translating it yields CASSLELAGDGDTQYF.